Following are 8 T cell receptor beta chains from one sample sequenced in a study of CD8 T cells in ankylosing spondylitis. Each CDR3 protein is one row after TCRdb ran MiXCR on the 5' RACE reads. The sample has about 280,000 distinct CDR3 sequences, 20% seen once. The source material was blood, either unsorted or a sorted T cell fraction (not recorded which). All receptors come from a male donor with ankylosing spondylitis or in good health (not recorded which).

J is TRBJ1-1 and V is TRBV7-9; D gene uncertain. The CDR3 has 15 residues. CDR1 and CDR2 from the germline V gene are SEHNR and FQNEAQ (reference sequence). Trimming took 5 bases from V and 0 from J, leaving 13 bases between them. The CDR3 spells CASSPKVRLNTEAFF. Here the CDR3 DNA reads TGTGCCAGCAGCCCTAAGGTTCGACTGAACACTGAAGCTTTCTTT. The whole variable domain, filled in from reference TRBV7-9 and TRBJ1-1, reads DTGVSQNPRHKITKRGQNVTFRCDPISEHNRLYWYRQTLGQGPEFLTYFQNEAQLEKSRLLSDRFSAERPKGSFSTLEIQRTEQGDSAMYLCASSPKVRLNTEAFFGQGTRLTVV.

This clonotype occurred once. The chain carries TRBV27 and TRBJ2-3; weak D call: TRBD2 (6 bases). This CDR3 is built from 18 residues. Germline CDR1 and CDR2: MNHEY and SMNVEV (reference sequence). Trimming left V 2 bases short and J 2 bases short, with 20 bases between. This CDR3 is CASSLRLVGVLSTDTQYF. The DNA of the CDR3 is TGTGCCAGCAGTTTACGACTAGTCGGTGTTCTATCCACAGATACGCAGTATTTT.

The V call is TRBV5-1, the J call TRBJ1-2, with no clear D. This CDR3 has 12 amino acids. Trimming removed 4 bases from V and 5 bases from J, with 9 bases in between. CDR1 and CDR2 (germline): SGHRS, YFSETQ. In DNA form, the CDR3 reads TGCGCCAGCAGCCACGACATGTATGGCTACACCTTC. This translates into CASSHDMYGYTF.

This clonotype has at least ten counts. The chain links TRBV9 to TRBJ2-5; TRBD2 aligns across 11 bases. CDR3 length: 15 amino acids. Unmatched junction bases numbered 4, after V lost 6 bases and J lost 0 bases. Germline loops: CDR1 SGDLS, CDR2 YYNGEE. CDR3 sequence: CASNPSGGYQETQYF. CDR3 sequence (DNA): TGTGCCAGCAACCCTAGCGGGGGGTACCAAGAGACCCAGTACTTC. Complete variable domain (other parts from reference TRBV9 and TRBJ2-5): DSGVTQTPKHLITATGQRVTLRCSPRSGDLSVYWYQQSLDQGLQFLIQYYNGEERAKGNILERFSAQQFPDLHSELNLSSLELGDSALYFCASNPSGGYQETQYFGPGTRLLVL.

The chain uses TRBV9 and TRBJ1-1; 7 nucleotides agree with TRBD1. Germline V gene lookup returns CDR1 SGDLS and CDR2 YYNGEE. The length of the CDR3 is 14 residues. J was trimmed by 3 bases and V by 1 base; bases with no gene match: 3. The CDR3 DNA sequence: TGTGCCAGCAGCGTAACAGGGGAGGACACTGAAGCTTTCTTT. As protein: CASSVTGEDTEAFF.

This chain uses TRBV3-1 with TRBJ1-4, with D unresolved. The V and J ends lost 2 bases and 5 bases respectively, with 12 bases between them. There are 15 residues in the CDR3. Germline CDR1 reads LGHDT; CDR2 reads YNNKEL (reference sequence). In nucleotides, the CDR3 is TGTGCCAGCAGCCAAAGCTTGAGAGAAAATGAAAAACTGTTTTTT. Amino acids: CASSQSLRENEKLFF.

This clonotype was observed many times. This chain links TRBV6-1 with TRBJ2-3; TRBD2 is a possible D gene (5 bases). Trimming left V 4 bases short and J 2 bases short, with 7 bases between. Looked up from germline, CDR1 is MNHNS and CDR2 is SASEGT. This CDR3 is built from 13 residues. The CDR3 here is CASSGDYTDTQYF. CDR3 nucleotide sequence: TGTGCCAGCAGTGGAGACTACACAGATACGCAGTATTTT.

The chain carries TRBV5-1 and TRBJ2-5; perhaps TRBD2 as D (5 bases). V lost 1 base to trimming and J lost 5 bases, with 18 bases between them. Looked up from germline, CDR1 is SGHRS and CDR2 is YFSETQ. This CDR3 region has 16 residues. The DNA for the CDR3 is TGCGCCAGCAGCTTGTCGGGGTTTGAGGGTTTGGAGACCCAGTACTTC. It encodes CASSLSGFEGLETQYF.